This T cell receptor beta chain was recorded in a study of CD4 and CD8 cells across lung adenocarcinoma regions. Note on this clonotype: One end of the junction fails to match germline, which may point to a read error.

CDR3 size: 11 residues. Germline V gene sequence: CDR1 MNHNS, CDR2 SASEGT. Via MiXCR, TCRdb re-called the PCR reads, giving one row per CDR3 protein. The sample lists about 20,000 distinct CDR3 sequences; roughly 50% were seen once. Donors had localized lung adenocarcinoma, a non-small cell lung cancer. This chain links TRBV6-1 with TRBJ2-3; D ambiguous. Material for sequencing was CD8+ T cells from the center of a lung tumor. The sequence derives from a female donor with lung adenocarcinoma. The CD4 and CD8 labels of this study may be unreliable. CDR3 nucleotides: TGTGCCAGCAGTGGTAAAGATAAGCAGTATTTT. Encoded protein: CASSGKDKQYF.